The 32 T cell receptor beta chains below all came from one sample that was sequenced in a study of CD8 T cells in Susac syndrome (dated by TCRdb to the late 2010s). Libraries were made using the immunoSEQ multiplex PCR assay. RNA was extracted using the RNeasy kit, and roughly 0.45 to 1 microgram was reverse transcribed with random hexamers. TCRdb applied fastp at Q25 and MiXCR to the public reads, then kept only in-frame beta chains. One record per CDR3 amino acid sequence lists the most common genes and DNA. For this sample the table gives about 300,000 distinct CDR3 sequences, of which approximately 85% were detected only once. The ten most abundant clones make up roughly 0.21% of the sample. Material: CD8+ T cells from PBMCs. All receptors derive from a human donor with multiple sclerosis.

The sample holds one count of this clonotype. V gene TRBV4-3 combines with J gene TRBJ1-1; D ambiguous. V lost 1 base to trimming and J lost 2 bases, with 11 bases between them. The CDR3 length is 15 residues. Germline V CDR1 and CDR2: LGHNA, YSLEER. The CDR3 nucleotides read TGCGCCAGCAGCCAAGCCCCACGGTTAAACACTGAAGCTTTCTTT. It encodes CASSQAPRLNTEAFF.

In this sample, this clonotype turned up a few times. CDR3 sequence reads: CAISEGLALDRHSYEQYF. The CDR3 DNA sequence: TGTGCCATCAGTGAGGGGCTAGCCCTGGACCGACACTCCTACGAGCAGTACTTC. The chain uses TRBV10-3 and TRBJ2-7; possible D gene TRBD2, 5 bases. Trimming took off 2 bases at V and 0 bases at J, with 20 bases between the two ends. Germline loops: CDR1 ENHRY, CDR2 SYGVKD. The CDR3 totals 18 residues.

J is TRBJ1-2 and V is TRBV12-3 or TRBV12-4; 8 bases are a match to TRBD1. This CDR3 is built from 13 residues. J lost 5 bases, V lost 7 bases, and 6 bases had no gene match. The CDR3 nucleotides are TGTGCCAGCACCGACAGGGGACCTTATGGCTACACCTTC. Translated: CASTDRGPYGYTF.

The chain carries TRBV27 and TRBJ1-2, with D possibly being TRBD1 (5 bases). The CDR3 totals 13 residues. Germline CDR1 and CDR2: MNHEY and SMNVEV (reference sequence). V was trimmed by 2 bases and J by 5 bases, leaving 9 bases between them. Here the CDR3 DNA reads TGTGCCAGCAGTTTACAGGGTCTGTATGGCTACACCTTC. Translation: CASSLQGLYGYTF.

This clonotype was seen a handful of times. J is TRBJ1-2 and V is TRBV11-2; D is uncertain. Trimming cost V 0 bases and J 4 bases, with 12 bases left between them. This CDR3 has 15 amino acids. CDR1 is SGHAT, CDR2 FQNNGV, per germline. CDR3 nucleotide sequence: TGTGCCAGCAGCTTAGAGGCCAGCTACGTCTATGGCTACACCTTC. This gives the protein CASSLEASYVYGYTF.

This clonotype was recorded a few times. CDR3 in amino acids: CSATGEFYEQYF. DNA of the CDR3: TGCAGTGCGACCGGTGAGTTCTACGAGCAGTACTTC. The gene calls are TRBV20-1 and TRBJ2-7, with D unresolved. This CDR3 has 12 residues. Germline V gene sequence: CDR1 DFQATT, CDR2 SNEGSKA (reference sequence). V gave up 6 bases and J gave up 3 bases, with 12 bases separating them.

The chain joins TRBV24-1 to TRBJ2-1, with 10 bases fitting TRBD1. Per germline, CDR1 KGHDR and CDR2 SFDVKD. The CDR3 has 13 amino acids. V shed 9 bases, J shed 3 bases, and the junction held 1 base outside the gene matches. The CDR3 DNA reads as TGTGCCACCGGGACAGGGGACTACAATGAGCAGTTCTTC. Translation gives CATGTGDYNEQFF.

The chain carries TRBV7-9 and TRBJ2-2, with D possibly TRBD2 on 6 matching bases. The CDR3 has 14 amino acids. Looked up from germline, CDR1 is SEHNR and CDR2 is FQNEAQ (reference sequence). V was trimmed by 1 base and J by 6 bases, leaving 9 bases between them. The CDR3 loop is CASSLVGGPGELFF. The CDR3 bases are TGTGCCAGCAGCTTAGTCGGAGGGCCCGGGGAGCTGTTTTTT.

The chain carries TRBV29-1 and TRBJ2-7; no clear D gene. The V end lost 0 bases, the J end lost 2 bases, and 17 bases lay between the germline ends. The V gene's germline CDR1 is SQVTM and CDR2 ANQGSEA. The CDR3 contains 16 residues. Here the CDR3 reads CSVEEKGDLNPYEQYF. The CDR3 bases are TGCAGCGTTGAAGAGAAAGGAGATCTGAATCCCTACGAGCAGTACTTC.

The chain combines TRBV11-2 with TRBJ2-1; 7 bases map to TRBD2. CDR3 size: 14 residues. J was trimmed by 5 bases and V by 7 bases; bases with no gene match: 8. Germline V gives CDR1 SGHAT, CDR2 FQNNGV. CDR3 bases: TGTGCCAGCATACGGGAGGCTTCAGACAATGAGCAGTTCTTC. Protein: CASIREASDNEQFF.

Here the CDR3 reads CAGQGLYGYTF. The CDR3 DNA sequence: TGTGCCGGACAGGGACTCTATGGCTACACCTTC. This rearrangement joins TRBV30 to TRBJ1-2; 8 nucleotides align to TRBD1. The V gene's germline CDR1 is GTSNPN and CDR2 SVGIG (reference sequence). The CDR3 is 11 amino acids. The J segment lost 4 bases and the V segment lost 8 bases, leaving 3 bases of the junction unmatched.

The chain carries TRBV12-5 and TRBJ2-1, with TRBD2 identical over 8 bases. The CDR3 extends over 14 amino acids. The trim removed 5 bases at V and 8 bases at J, leaving 8 bases unmatched. Per germline, CDR1 LGHNT and CDR2 FRNRAP. CDR3 sequence: CASGLGLGFDEQFF. The DNA of the CDR3 is TGTGCTAGTGGTCTGGGACTAGGGTTCGATGAGCAGTTCTTC.

This chain uses TRBV28 with TRBJ1-5; TRBD1 agrees at 8 bases. Unmatched junction bases numbered 7, after V lost 6 bases and J lost 6 bases. The CDR3 is 14 amino acids. Germline lookup yields CDR1 MDHEN and CDR2 SYDVKM. The CDR3 nucleotides are TGTGCCAGCAGCATAGGACAGGGACGTCAGCCCCAGCATTTT. This encodes CASSIGQGRQPQHF.

V is TRBV27 and J is TRBJ2-6; D is uncertain. V lost 0 bases, J lost 2 bases, and 5 bases lay in between. Germline-derived CDR1 and CDR2 are MNHEY and SMNVEV (reference sequence). The CDR3 runs to 15 residues. The CDR3 protein is CASSLSGPGANVLTF. In DNA form, the CDR3 reads TGTGCCAGCAGTTTATCGGGTCCTGGGGCCAACGTCCTGACTTTC.

This chain joins TRBV12-3 or TRBV12-4 and TRBJ1-4; D is unresolved. Between the trimmed V and J ends, which lost 5 bases and 6 bases, there was a span of 16 bases. The CDR3 has 15 amino acids. The CDR3 region has the DNA TGTGCCAGCAGTCCCGGGATAGGAGCGGATGAAAAACTGTTTTTT. As protein: CASSPGIGADEKLFF.

V gene TRBV28 combines with J gene TRBJ2-3; TRBD2 matches 10 bases. Germline loops: CDR1 MDHEN, CDR2 SYDVKM. The CDR3 contains 15 residues. V dropped 3 bases and J dropped 1; count of bases not matched to a gene: 1. The CDR3 DNA follows: TGTGCCAGCAGTTTCGGGACTAGCGGCACAGATACGCAGTATTTT. Amino acid sequence: CASSFGTSGTDTQYF.

CDR3 nucleotide sequence: TGCGCCAGCAGTTTAAATCATTGGGACAGCCGGGGGCAAGAGACCCAGTACTTC. Translating gives CASSLNHWDSRGQETQYF. The rearrangement links TRBV10-2 to TRBJ2-5; tentative D call: TRBD1 (7 bases). Trimming removed 5 bases from V and 2 bases from J, with 24 bases in between. CDR1 and CDR2 from the germline V gene are WSHSY and SAAADI. The CDR3 consists of 18 residues.

The rearrangement uses TRBV28 and TRBJ2-7; D gene unclear. This CDR3 comprises 13 residues. Germline-derived CDR1 and CDR2 are MDHEN and SYDVKM. Trimming shortened V by 10 bases and J by 3 bases, and 16 bases separated the two germline ends. The CDR3, as DNA: TGTGCCACGTTGTGGCTATCGGGCTACGAGCAGTACTTC. It codes for CATLWLSGYEQYF.

This chain links TRBV13 with TRBJ2-5; the D gene is possibly TRBD2 (6 bases). Trimming removed 6 bases from V and 4 bases from J, with 9 bases in between. The CDR3 is made up of 12 amino acids. Looked up from germline, CDR1 is PRHDT and CDR2 is FYEKMQ (reference sequence). The chain's CDR3 is CASSSEGETQYF. The CDR3 DNA sequence: TGTGCCAGCAGTTCGGAGGGAGAGACCCAGTACTTC.

This clonotype was counted a few times. This chain connects TRBV11-3 to TRBJ2-7; TRBD2 matches 7 bases. This CDR3 has 17 amino acids. Trimming removed 1 base from V and 3 bases from J; junction bases left unmatched: 12. Germline V lookup: CDR1 SGHNT, CDR2 YENEEA. The CDR3 spells CASSLVYRLAFRYEQYF. The CDR3, as DNA: TGTGCCAGCAGCTTAGTTTATCGACTAGCCTTTCGCTACGAGCAGTACTTC. The complete variable domain, with remaining parts taken from reference TRBV11-3 and TRBJ2-7, reads EAGVVQSPRYKIIEKKQPVAFWCNPISGHNTLYWYLQNLGQGPELLIRYENEEAVDDSQLPKDRFSAERLKGVDSTLKIQPAELGDSAVYLCASSLVYRLAFRYEQYFGPGTRLTVT.

This clonotype turned up a few times. The rearrangement links TRBV12-3 or TRBV12-4 to TRBJ2-7; 7 positions match TRBD1. Trimming cost V 4 bases and J 2 bases; bases outside gene matches: 5. The CDR3 runs 14 residues. CDR3: CASSSTGSTYEQYF. CDR3 DNA: TGTGCCAGCAGTTCGACAGGGTCTACCTACGAGCAGTACTTC.

The chain is built from TRBV7-9 and TRBJ2-1; 9 positions match TRBD2. The CDR3 has 15 residues. CDR1 is SEHNR, CDR2 FQNEAQ, per germline (reference sequence). V lost 6 bases to trimming and J lost 7 bases; unmatched junction nucleotides: 10. The CDR3, as DNA: TGTGCCAGCAGGCCCCCCCGCGGGAGGGAGAATGAGCAGTTCTTC. Its protein is CASRPPRGRENEQFF. Variable domain in full (rest from reference TRBV7-9 and TRBJ2-1): DTGVSQNPRHKITKRGQNVTFRCDPISEHNRLYWYRQTLGQGPEFLTYFQNEAQLEKSRLLSDRFSAERPKGSFSTLEIQRTEQGDSAMYLCASRPPRGRENEQFFGPGTRLTVL.

The chain uses TRBV4-3 and TRBJ1-4, with 9 positions matching TRBD1. Per germline, CDR1 LGHNA and CDR2 YSLEER. The CDR3 runs 15 residues. Germline trimming cut 4 bases from V and 8 bases from J; bases unmatched to any gene: 8. The CDR3 reads CASSRSTGGREKLFF. In DNA, the CDR3 is TGCGCCAGCAGCCGCTCGACAGGGGGTCGAGAAAAACTGTTTTTT.

The rearrangement links TRBV20-1 to TRBJ1-1; D is uncertain. V was trimmed by 0 bases and J by 1 base, leaving 3 bases between them. The CDR3 has 12 residues. Per germline, CDR1 DFQATT and CDR2 SNEGSKA (reference sequence). Written as DNA, the CDR3 is TGCAGTGCTAGAGATACGAACACTGAAGCTTTCTTT. This gives the protein CSARDTNTEAFF.

This clonotype showed up just once. The chain uses TRBV12-2 and TRBJ2-6; TRBD1, the D gene given by the table, was not confirmed from the DNA. TRBV12-2 is a known pseudogene. The CDR3 spans 17 residues. The CDR3: CASRRGLTGPGANVLTF. The CDR3 coding sequence is TGTGCAAGTCGCCGAGGCCTGACAGGACCTGGGGCCAACGTCCTGACTTTC.

The chain joins TRBV4-2 to TRBJ2-5; D might be TRBD2 (6 bases). CDR3 length equals 15 residues. CDR1 is LGHNA and CDR2 is YNFKEQ in the germline V gene. V was trimmed by 4 bases and J by 2 bases, leaving 14 bases between them. The CDR3 loop is CASSPAEGFQETQYF. The CDR3, as DNA: TGTGCCAGCAGCCCCGCGGAGGGGTTTCAAGAGACCCAGTACTTC.

This clonotype was seen once. The chain has TRBV12-3 or TRBV12-4 and TRBJ2-7, with D tentatively TRBD2 (7 bases). The CDR3 is 16 residues long. The germline V and J ends were trimmed by 1 base and 3 bases, with 16 bases remaining between them. The CDR3 reads CASSLVIWEGVYEQYF. The CDR3 DNA is TGTGCCAGCAGTTTAGTCATTTGGGAGGGGGTCTACGAGCAGTACTTC.

The V gene is TRBV5-6, the J gene TRBJ2-5; D gene uncertain. V was pared by 1 base and J by 2 bases, with 12 bases between. CDR3 length equals 15 residues. CDR1 SGHDT and CDR2 YYEEEE come from the germline V gene. In DNA, the CDR3 is TGTGCCAGCAGCTTGCCGGGCGGACCTCAAGAGACCCAGTACTTC. This sequence encodes CASSLPGGPQETQYF.

The chain has TRBV15 and TRBJ2-7; D ambiguous. Germline-derived CDR1 and CDR2 are LNHNV and YYDKDF (reference sequence). Trimming took off 5 bases at V and 0 bases at J, with 17 bases between the two ends. This CDR3 is built from 16 residues. The CDR3 nucleotides read TGTGCCACCAGCGAGCCGTCTTCGGGTCTCTCCTACGAGCAGTACTTC. Amino acids: CATSEPSSGLSYEQYF.

The chain carries TRBV2 and TRBJ2-3, with D tentatively TRBD2 (6 bases). Trimming pared 3 bases from V and 3 bases from J, leaving 10 bases between. Germline V gene lookup returns CDR1 SNHLY and CDR2 FYNNEI. The CDR3 extends over 14 amino acids. The DNA of the CDR3 is TGTGCCAGCAGTGACGGGGGAGTAACAGATACGCAGTATTTT. Its protein product is CASSDGGVTDTQYF.

The chain is built from TRBV11-1 and TRBJ2-1, with 11 bases identical to TRBD2. Germline V gene lookup returns CDR1 SGHAT and CDR2 FQDESV (reference sequence). The CDR3 is 20 amino acids. The trim removed 5 bases at V and 6 bases at J, leaving 21 bases unmatched. CDR3 loop: CASSVNLAGGPDHLSNEQFF. The DNA of the CDR3 is TGTGCCAGCAGCGTCAATTTAGCGGGAGGGCCAGATCACCTTTCCAATGAGCAGTTCTTC.

J is TRBJ2-7 and V is TRBV28, with TRBD1 matching 10 bases. This CDR3 has 15 residues. Germline-derived CDR1 and CDR2 are MDHEN and SYDVKM. The J segment lost 2 bases and the V segment lost 10 bases, leaving 11 bases of the junction unmatched. CDR3: CAIKHRGTGAYEQYF. The CDR3, as DNA: TGTGCCATTAAACATCGGGGGACAGGGGCCTACGAGCAGTACTTC.